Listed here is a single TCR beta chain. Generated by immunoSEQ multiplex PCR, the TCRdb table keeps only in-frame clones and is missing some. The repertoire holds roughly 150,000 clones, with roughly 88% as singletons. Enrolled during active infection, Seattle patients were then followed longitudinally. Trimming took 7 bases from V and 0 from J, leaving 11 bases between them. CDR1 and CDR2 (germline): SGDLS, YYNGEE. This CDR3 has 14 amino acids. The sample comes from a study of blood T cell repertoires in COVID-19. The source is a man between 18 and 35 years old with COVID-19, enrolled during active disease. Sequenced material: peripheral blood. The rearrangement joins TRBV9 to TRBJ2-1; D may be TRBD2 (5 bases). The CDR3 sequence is CASGSGASYNEQFF. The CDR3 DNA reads TGTGCCAGCGGGAGCGGAGCCTCCTACAATGAGCAGTTCTTC. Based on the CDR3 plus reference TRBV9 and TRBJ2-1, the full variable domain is DSGVTQTPKHLITATGQRVTLRCSPRSGDLSVYWYQQSLDQGLQFLIQYYNGEERAKGNILERFSAQQFPDLHSELNLSSLELGDSALYFCASGSGASYNEQFFGPGTRLTVL.